This T cell receptor (beta chain) is from a study of blood T cell repertoires in COVID-19. Study at large: Material from acute and convalescent COVID-19 was sourced from the United States, Italy and Spain. Sources were T cells, B-cell-depleted T cells, or PBMCs; the material itself was cDNA or gDNA.

Comment on this clone: Compared with germline, one end of the junction differs, possibly owing to a read error.

CDR3 length equals 14 residues. CDR1 is SGDLS and CDR2 is YYNGEE in the germline V gene. Original handling: Estimation of nucleated cell counts relied on the amplification of reference gene primers. Only in-frame clones appear in the TCRdb table, and some are missing; sequencing was by immunoSEQ multiplex PCR. That table is the source of V, J and clone size, and D and trimming were worked out from the DNA. The sample includes about 57,000 clones, 79% of them seen just once. The sequencing input was peripheral blood. This TCR was recovered from a man in his 60s with acute or convalescent COVID-19. V and J are TRBV9 and TRBJ1-3; D might be TRBD1 (6 bases). For the CDR3, the DNA is TGTGCCAGCAGCCCCGGGACAAGAGGAACCACCATATATTTT. Residues: CASSPGTRGTTIYF.